Listed here are 22 T cell receptor beta chains from one sample, sequenced in a study of identical twins (dated by TCRdb to 2016 to 2017). Library construction relied on 5' RACE. Sequencing used an Illumina HiSeq 2000. TCRdb reprocessing: public reads trimmed at Q25 with fastp, clones called with MiXCR, in-frame beta chains kept. Identical CDR3 proteins give one entry, which carries the most common genes and DNA. This sample has about 920,000 distinct CDR3 sequences in its table, and around 12% of those were observed once. About 1.6% of the sample comes from the top ten. These data were also filed under a second study, of yellow fever vaccine responses in identical twins.

The sequenced material came from PBMCs. Receptors were obtained from a woman between 18 and 29 years old in good health.

The gene calls are TRBV12-5 and TRBJ2-1; D remains unclear. Trimming shortened V by 6 bases and J by 5 bases, and 11 bases separated the two germline ends. From germline, CDR1 is LGHNT and CDR2 FRNRAP. This CDR3 spans 13 amino acids. The CDR3 region has the DNA TGTGCTAGTGGGGGGAAAAGTCACAATGAGCAGTTCTTC. The encoded protein is CASGGKSHNEQFF.

V usage is TRBV9 and J usage is TRBJ2-1; possible D gene TRBD2, 6 bases. The germline V and J ends were trimmed by 0 bases and 3 bases, with 13 bases remaining between them. The CDR3 sequence is 16 residues long. The germline CDR1 and CDR2 sequences are SGDLS and YYNGEE. DNA of the CDR3: TGTGCCAGCAGCGTAGGAAGGACTACTCACTACAATGAGCAGTTCTTC. It translates to CASSVGRTTHYNEQFF. The variable domain in full, completed from reference TRBV9 and TRBJ2-1, reads DSGVTQTPKHLITATGQRVTLRCSPRSGDLSVYWYQQSLDQGLQFLIQYYNGEERAKGNILERFSAQQFPDLHSELNLSSLELGDSALYFCASSVGRTTHYNEQFFGPGTRLTVL.

The chain carries TRBV4-2 and TRBJ2-7, with a weak D call TRBD2 (5 bases). The germline gives CDR1 LGHNA, CDR2 YNFKEQ. The CDR3 covers 17 residues. The ends were cut back, 1 base at V and 5 bases at J, with 21 bases in the middle. CDR3 region: CASSQGSGRLGSDEQYF. In DNA, the CDR3 is TGTGCCAGCAGCCAAGGGTCCGGACGGCTAGGGAGTGACGAGCAGTACTTC.

The rearrangement uses TRBV28 and TRBJ1-2; weak D call: TRBD1 (5 bases). Deletions cut 7 bases from V and 7 bases from J, with 22 bases between. Germline-derived CDR1 and CDR2 are MDHEN and SYDVKM. This CDR3 has 15 amino acids. CDR3 loop: CASTPRAGKIAGYTF. In nucleotides, the CDR3 is TGTGCCAGCACCCCTCGGGCAGGGAAAATCGCTGGCTACACCTTC.

V and J are TRBV11-2 and TRBJ2-3, with 10 positions matching TRBD2. J lost 5 bases, V lost 1 base, and 12 bases had no gene match. CDR3 length: 18 residues. Germline loops: CDR1 SGHAT, CDR2 FQNNGV. CDR3 in amino acids: CASSLVGASGSGLDTQYF. DNA of the CDR3: TGTGCCAGCAGCTTAGTCGGCGCTAGCGGGAGTGGGTTAGATACGCAGTATTTT.

The chain uses TRBV4-1 and TRBJ2-2; D is perhaps TRBD1 (6 bases). The CDR3 sequence is 17 residues long. Germline-derived CDR1 and CDR2 are MGHRA and YSYEKL. V gave up 0 bases and J gave up 1 base, with 12 bases separating them. CDR3 residues: CASSQEDGTLNTGELFF. The CDR3 DNA reads as TGCGCCAGCAGCCAAGAGGACGGGACATTGAACACCGGGGAGCTGTTTTTT.

A few counts support this clonotype. J is TRBJ2-3 and V is TRBV18, with 7 bases identical to TRBD2. From germline, CDR1 is KGHSH and CDR2 LQKENI. V was pared by 3 bases and J by 3 bases, with 6 bases of the junction left unmatched. CDR3 length: 15 amino acids. The CDR3 sequence: CASSPSWGGTDTQYF. The CDR3 DNA is TGTGCCAGCTCACCCTCCTGGGGGGGGACAGATACGCAGTATTTT.

The V gene is TRBV24-1, the J gene TRBJ2-3; 8 nucleotides align to TRBD2. V was clipped by 3 bases and J by 8 bases; unmatched bases: 3. The CDR3 is 13 amino acids. Germline assignment: CDR1 KGHDR and CDR2 SFDVKD. This CDR3 reads CATSDGRGGTQYF. Here the CDR3 DNA reads TGTGCCACCAGTGATGGCCGGGGGGGTACGCAGTATTTT.

The genes are TRBV10-1 and TRBJ2-7; weak D call: TRBD2 (6 bases). With 1 base removed from V and 5 bases from J, the gap between germline ends came to 9 bases. Germline V gene data show CDR1 as WNHNN and CDR2 as SYGVQD (reference sequence). This CDR3 has 13 residues. Here the CDR3 DNA reads TGCGCCAGCAGTGAGTGGACTATCGACGAGCAGTACGTC. Amino acids: CASSEWTIDEQYV.

This clonotype was recorded at least ten times. The rearrangement uses TRBV3-1 and TRBJ2-7; the match to TRBD1 covers 7 bases. The CDR3 is 12 residues long. Germline V lookup: CDR1 LGHDT, CDR2 YNNKEL (reference sequence). Trimming took 5 bases from V and 3 from J; bases not matched to a gene: 1. CDR3 sequence (DNA): TGTGCCAGCAGCGGGACAGTCTACGAGCAGTACTTC. Translation: CASSGTVYEQYF.

The V call is TRBV2, the J call TRBJ2-1; TRBD2 matches at 8 bases. Germline V gene sequence: CDR1 SNHLY, CDR2 FYNNEI. V dropped 4 bases and J dropped 13; count of bases not matched to a gene: 12. This CDR3 is 14 amino acids long. This CDR3 reads CASSGEGSGVLQFF. Written as DNA, the CDR3 is TGTGCCAGCAGTGGGGAGGGTAGCGGGGTACTACAGTTCTTC. Variable domain in full (rest from reference TRBV2 and TRBJ2-1): EPEVTQTPSHQVTQMGQEVILRCVPISNHLYFYWYRQILGQKVEFLVSFYNNEISEKSEIFDDQFSVERPDGSNFTLKIRSTKLEDSAMYFCASSGEGSGVLQFFGPGTRLTVL.

The chain recombines TRBV6-5 with TRBJ1-1; the D gene is possibly TRBD1 (6 bases). V lost 1 base, J lost 0 bases, and 9 bases lay in between. Germline values: CDR1 MNHEY, CDR2 SVGAGI. The CDR3 sequence is 15 residues long. As DNA, the CDR3 is TGTGCCAGCAGTTACTACAGGGAAATGAACACTGAAGCTTTCTTT. Its translation: CASSYYREMNTEAFF.

This clonotype was counted at least ten times. This rearrangement joins TRBV4-2 to TRBJ1-2; TRBD1 aligns across 9 bases. CDR1 is LGHNA, CDR2 YNFKEQ, per germline. V was clipped by 4 bases and J by 0 bases; unmatched bases: 6. The CDR3 covers 16 residues. The CDR3 nucleotides read TGTGCCAGCAGCCCCAAACAGGGGGCATCTAACTATGGCTACACCTTC. Its translation is CASSPKQGASNYGYTF.

In its sample, this clonotype was seen many times. The J gene is TRBJ1-1, the V gene TRBV12-3 or TRBV12-4; D is unresolved. CDR3 length: 13 residues. Trimming took 2 bases from V and 1 from J, leaving 5 bases between them. This CDR3 is CASSLRANTEAFF. The CDR3 DNA is TGTGCCAGCAGTTTACGAGCGAACACTGAAGCTTTCTTT.

This clonotype came up a few times. This chain uses TRBV5-6 with TRBJ2-2; D perhaps matches TRBD1 (5 bases). Germline CDR1 SGHDT, CDR2 YYEEEE. The V end lost 0 bases, the J end lost 2 bases, and 8 bases lay between the germline ends. The CDR3 is 15 residues long. For the CDR3, the DNA is TGTGCCAGCAGCTTGGGGACACGAAACACCGGGGAGCTGTTTTTT. Its translation is CASSLGTRNTGELFF.

The genes are TRBV27 and TRBJ2-2; 9 nucleotides agree with TRBD1. Germline V gives CDR1 MNHEY, CDR2 SMNVEV (reference sequence). The CDR3 totals 17 residues. Germline trimming cut 5 bases from V and 4 bases from J; bases unmatched to any gene: 11. Here the CDR3 reads CASSTPMGQGSTGELFF. CDR3 coding DNA: TGTGCCAGCAGTACCCCTATGGGACAGGGCAGCACCGGGGAGCTGTTTTTT.

This clonotype came up many times. This chain uses TRBV29-1 with TRBJ2-5; D gene unclear. Germline V gives CDR1 SQVTM, CDR2 ANQGSEA. V gave up 3 bases and J gave up 3 bases, with 11 bases separating them. This CDR3 is built from 13 residues. This CDR3 reads CSVELGVEETQYF. CDR3 coding DNA: TGCAGCGTTGAGTTGGGTGTGGAAGAGACCCAGTACTTC. Using reference TRBV29-1 and TRBJ2-5 for the parts outside the CDR3, the full variable domain is SAVISQKPSRDICQRGTSLTIQCQVDSQVTMMFWYRQQPGQSLTLIATANQGSEATYESGFVIDKFPISRPNLTFSTLTVSNMSPEDSSIYLCSVELGVEETQYFGPGTRLLVL.

The table lists this clonotype with many counts. The J gene is TRBJ2-1, the V gene TRBV3-1, with 11 nucleotides matching TRBD2. This CDR3 region has 19 residues. V lost 0 bases, J lost 4 bases, and 11 bases stayed unmatched. CDR1 and CDR2 from the germline V gene are LGHDT and YNNKEL (reference sequence). The CDR3 here is CASSQDSGLAGGHYNEQFF. CDR3 coding DNA: TGTGCCAGCAGCCAAGATAGTGGGCTAGCGGGGGGCCATTACAATGAGCAGTTCTTC.

This clonotype was detected many times. The CDR3 spells CASADTGRNQPQHF. In nucleotides, the CDR3 is TGTGCCAGCGCTGATACAGGGCGAAATCAGCCCCAGCATTTT. The J gene is TRBJ1-5, the V gene TRBV2; a possible D gene is TRBD1 (6 bases). The CDR3 is 14 residues long. The germline CDR1 and CDR2 sequences are SNHLY and FYNNEI. V was trimmed by 8 bases and J by 4 bases, leaving 15 bases between them.

In regard to this clonotype: A read error may be the cause here, since a much bigger clone is one base away. The J gene is TRBJ2-1, the V gene TRBV7-2; D is unclear. This CDR3 comprises 13 residues. In germline, CDR1 is SGHTA, CDR2 FQGNSA. The ends were cut back, 2 bases at V and 4 bases at J, with 6 bases in the middle. CDR3 sequence: CASSLTQYNEQFF. The CDR3 coding sequence is TGTGCCAGCAGCTTAACACAATACAATGAGCAGTTCTTC.

A few counts support this clonotype. The genes are TRBV3-1 and TRBJ1-2; D remains ambiguous. This CDR3 is 12 amino acids long. Germline-derived CDR1 and CDR2 are LGHDT and YNNKEL (reference sequence). Trimming took off 4 bases at V and 7 bases at J, with 10 bases between the two ends. The CDR3 nucleotides read TGTGCCAGCAGCCTAGGTGCCCGTGGCTACACCTTC. It is translated as CASSLGARGYTF.

This chain uses TRBV7-9 with TRBJ2-3, with 11 nucleotides matching TRBD2. CDR1 SEHNR and CDR2 FQNEAQ come from the germline V gene (reference sequence). Trimming at V came to 5 bases and at J to 2 bases, leaving 6 bases not matched to a gene. This CDR3 has 16 residues. The CDR3 DNA follows: TGTGCCAGCAGCCTACTAGCGGGGGCCATCACAGATACGCAGTATTTT. It yields the protein CASSLLAGAITDTQYF.